The 25 T cell receptor beta chains reported below all come from one sample, sequenced in a study of radiation and T cells in renal cell carcinoma. The time point: blood 4 weeks post-SBRT, at nephrectomy. This sample's treatment: 15 Gy SBRT to primary tumor, nephrectomy 4 weeks later. Measured with immunoSEQ multiplex PCR; TCRdb has only the in-frame clones, and not every one. The sample has around 94,000 clones; 85% are singletons. The material sequenced was blood, taken from a patient whose treatment included radiotherapy and nephrectomy. The receptors come from a man in his fifties with renal cell carcinoma.

The V and J genes are TRBV6-5 and TRBJ2-7, with 8 bases fitting TRBD1. V gave up 5 bases and J gave up 5 bases; unmatched junction bases: 2. This CDR3 contains 12 residues. From germline, CDR1 is MNHEY and CDR2 SVGAGI. The CDR3 DNA follows: TGTGCCAGCAGTAGACAGGGGAACGAGCAGTACTTC. It codes for CASSRQGNEQYF.

The V and J genes are TRBV4-2 and TRBJ1-2, with D tentatively TRBD1 (6 bases). Germline values: CDR1 LGHNA, CDR2 YNFKEQ. The CDR3 runs to 15 residues. Trimming took off 0 bases at V and 3 bases at J, with 11 bases between the two ends. Written as DNA, the CDR3 is TGTGCCAGCAGCCAAGAGGGAGGACAGTACTATGGCTACACCTTC. It codes for CASSQEGGQYYGYTF.

In its sample, this clone was seen once. V usage is TRBV10-3 and J usage is TRBJ2-5; 11 nucleotides agree with TRBD1. The CDR3 runs to 15 residues. Germline CDR1 ENHRY, CDR2 SYGVKD. V shed 6 bases and J 4 bases; nucleotides not matched to a gene: 7. DNA of the CDR3: TGTGCCATCAGCCGGGACAGGGGGTTGGGAGAGACCCAGTACTTC. Its protein is CAISRDRGLGETQYF.

This chain connects TRBV6-6 to TRBJ1-6, with D maybe TRBD1 (6 bases). CDR3 length equals 15 residues. Per the germline V gene, CDR1 is MNHNY and CDR2 is SVGAGI (reference sequence). V was trimmed by 7 bases and J by 4 bases, leaving 14 bases between them. Written as DNA, the CDR3 is TGTGCCAGCACCGTTGGGACACCTTATAATTCACCCCTCCACTTT. Translation: CASTVGTPYNSPLHF.

The rearrangement uses TRBV5-4 and TRBJ2-5; D remains ambiguous. The CDR3 has 11 amino acids. Germline V gives CDR1 SGHNT, CDR2 YYREEE (reference sequence). Deletions cut 0 bases from V and 3 bases from J, with 0 bases between. Written as DNA, the CDR3 is TGTGCCAGCAGCTTGGAAGAGACCCAGTACTTC. Its translation is CASSLEETQYF.

The chain combines TRBV5-1 with TRBJ2-2; D gene uncertain. V was pared by 0 bases and J by 0 bases, with 9 bases between. Per germline, CDR1 SGHRS and CDR2 YFSETQ. The CDR3 runs to 16 residues. The CDR3 loop reads CASSLVGGANTGELFF. The CDR3 DNA reads as TGCGCCAGCAGCTTGGTAGGCGGAGCGAACACCGGGGAGCTGTTTTTT.

In its sample, this clone was seen a few times. The gene calls are TRBV29-1 and TRBJ1-1; no reliable D call. Trimming stripped 4 bases from V and 0 bases from J, with 12 bases between. CDR3 length equals 14 residues. Germline CDR1 is SQVTM and CDR2 is ANQGSEA. The CDR3 coding sequence is TGCAGCGTTGGGGCAGCTAACCTGAACACTGAAGCTTTCTTT. This translates into CSVGAANLNTEAFF.

The chain recombines TRBV7-2 with TRBJ2-5, with 9 bases fitting TRBD2. The CDR3 sequence is 15 residues long. The ends lost 5 bases at V and 0 bases at J; junction bases unmatched: 4. Germline lookup yields CDR1 SGHTA and CDR2 FQGNSA. The CDR3 protein is CASSPQRGDQETQYF. DNA for the CDR3: TGTGCCAGCAGCCCCCAGCGGGGGGACCAAGAGACCCAGTACTTC.

The J gene is TRBJ2-1, the V gene TRBV7-2, with D uncertain. There are 15 residues in the CDR3. Germline V gene sequence: CDR1 SGHTA, CDR2 FQGNSA. Trimming took off 1 base at V and 4 bases at J, with 11 bases between the two ends. This CDR3 reads CASSLEARVYNEQFF. CDR3 in DNA: TGTGCCAGCAGCTTAGAGGCTAGAGTTTACAATGAGCAGTTCTTC.

This sequence joins TRBV5-4 and TRBJ2-3; 9 bases agree with TRBD2. Trimming took 4 bases from V and 9 from J; bases not matched to a gene: 6. The CDR3 covers 13 residues. The V gene's germline CDR1 is SGHNT and CDR2 YYREEE (reference sequence). The CDR3 here is CASSVGLAVTQYF. DNA for the CDR3: TGTGCCAGCAGCGTGGGACTAGCCGTGACGCAGTATTTT.

The chain carries TRBV23-1 and TRBJ2-3; 8 nucleotides align to TRBD1. TRBV23-1 falls under the ORF class, with uncertain function. The trim removed 2 bases at V and 4 bases at J, leaving 11 bases unmatched. The CDR3 runs 17 residues. The CDR3, as DNA: TGCGCCAGCAGTCAACTGTTGGGACAGGAGGGCGCAGATACGCAGTATTTT. Translation gives CASSQLLGQEGADTQYF.

This clone was counted only a few times. This sequence joins TRBV28 and TRBJ1-1; weak D call: TRBD1 (6 bases). Germline V gives CDR1 MDHEN, CDR2 SYDVKM. V lost 6 bases, J lost 0 bases, and 17 bases lay in between. The CDR3 length is 16 residues. CDR3 sequence: CASSPYAGVVNTEAFF. The CDR3 coding sequence is TGTGCCAGCAGCCCCTACGCAGGGGTGGTGAACACTGAAGCTTTCTTT. Full variable domain (rest looked up from reference TRBV28 and TRBJ1-1): DVKVTQSSRYLVKRTGEKVFLECVQDMDHENMFWYRQDPGLGLRLIYFSYDVKMKEKGDIPEGYSVSREKKERFSLILESASTNQTSMYLCASSPYAGVVNTEAFFGQGTRLTVV.

The sample holds one count of this clone. The CDR3 reads CAWSAAPGYGYTF. CDR3 nucleotides: TGTGCCTGGAGTGCCGCTCCGGGATATGGCTACACCTTC. The chain links TRBV30 to TRBJ1-2; D is unclear. Germline V gives CDR1 GTSNPN, CDR2 SVGIG (reference sequence). V lost 1 base to trimming and J lost 5 bases, with 11 bases between them. The CDR3 totals 13 residues.

J is TRBJ1-6 and V is TRBV5-1, with TRBD1 matching 9 bases. In germline, CDR1 is SGHRS, CDR2 YFSETQ. With V trimmed by 4 bases and J by 0 bases, 2 bases remained unmatched. The CDR3 length is 16 residues. CDR3 bases: TGCGCCAGCAGCGGACAGGGGAGCTCCTATAATTCACCCCTCCACTTT. It codes for CASSGQGSSYNSPLHF. The entire variable domain, with the rest obtained from reference TRBV5-1 and TRBJ1-6, is as follows: KAGVTQTPRYLIKTRGQQVTLSCSPISGHRSVSWYQQTPGQGLQFLFEYFSETQRNKGNFPGRFSGRQFSNSRSEMNVSTLELGDSALYLCASSGQGSSYNSPLHFGNGTRLTVT.

The chain recombines TRBV7-3 with TRBJ2-7; D may be TRBD1 (6 bases). The CDR3 has 13 amino acids. Trimming took off 5 bases at V and 5 bases at J, with 13 bases between the two ends. Looked up from germline, CDR1 is SGHTA and CDR2 is FQGTGA. The CDR3 sequence: CASSQGLTDEQYF. The CDR3 DNA reads TGTGCCAGCAGCCAGGGGCTTACGGACGAGCAGTACTTC. The full variable domain, with the rest looked up from reference TRBV7-3 and TRBJ2-7, is GAGVSQTPSNKVTEKGKYVELRCDPISGHTALYWYRQSLGQGPEFLIYFQGTGAADDSGLPNDRFFAVRPEGSVSTLKIQRTERGDSAVYLCASSQGLTDEQYFGPGTRLTVT.

The CDR3 region has the DNA TGTGCCAGCAGGCCCCTCGGGGCGCGCTACGAGCAGTACTTC. Translation: CASRPLGARYEQYF. This chain connects TRBV6-6 to TRBJ2-7, with D perhaps given as TRBD1 or TRBD2 (5 bases each). This CDR3 has 14 residues. CDR1 is MNHNY, CDR2 SVGAGI, per germline (reference sequence). Trimming took 6 bases from V and 3 from J, leaving 15 bases between them.

V is TRBV6-1 and J is TRBJ2-3; no reliable D call. The V gene lost 11 bases and the J gene lost 3 bases, with 12 bases spanning the gap. This CDR3 comprises 12 residues. Per germline, CDR1 MNHNS and CDR2 SASEGT. The CDR3 coding sequence is TGTGCCGCACCAAAAACGACAGATACGCAGTATTTT. Translation: CAAPKTTDTQYF.

This clone was observed a handful of times. V is TRBV5-1 and J is TRBJ1-1, with D hard to call. CDR3 length equals 13 residues. Trimming pared 4 bases from V and 7 bases from J, leaving 14 bases between. CDR1 is SGHRS and CDR2 is YFSETQ in the germline V gene. As DNA, the CDR3 is TGCGCCAGCAGCCCCGGGTCGGGCTTTGAAGCTTTCTTT. It translates to CASSPGSGFEAFF.

In this sample, this clone turned up once. The V call is TRBV5-1, the J call TRBJ2-1; D gene unclear. The CDR3 loop spans 15 amino acids. V lost 4 bases and J lost 0, with 11 bases in between. Germline V gives CDR1 SGHRS, CDR2 YFSETQ. The CDR3 DNA follows: TGCGCCAGCAGCCGGACCCAAAGCTCCTACAATGAGCAGTTCTTC. This sequence encodes CASSRTQSSYNEQFF. Full variable domain (rest looked up from reference TRBV5-1 and TRBJ2-1): KAGVTQTPRYLIKTRGQQVTLSCSPISGHRSVSWYQQTPGQGLQFLFEYFSETQRNKGNFPGRFSGRQFSNSRSEMNVSTLELGDSALYLCASSRTQSSYNEQFFGPGTRLTVL.

CDR3 coding DNA: TGTGCCATCAGTGCCAGCGGGGGGGTCAACGAGCAGTACTTC. Translated: CAISASGGVNEQYF. The chain carries TRBV10-3 and TRBJ2-7; 10 bases agree with TRBD2. V dropped 4 bases and J dropped 5; count of bases not matched to a gene: 5. Looked up from germline, CDR1 is ENHRY and CDR2 is SYGVKD. CDR3 length: 14 amino acids.

This clone was detected only once. The genes are TRBV20-1 and TRBJ1-4, with D hard to call. Per germline, CDR1 DFQATT and CDR2 SNEGSKA (reference sequence). This CDR3 region has 11 residues. Trimming took off 0 bases at V and 4 bases at J, with 0 bases between the two ends. The CDR3 protein is CSARDNEKLFF. CDR3 DNA: TGCAGTGCTAGAGATAATGAAAAACTGTTTTTT.

J is TRBJ1-5 and V is TRBV9; D unresolved. The CDR3 has 15 residues. Trimming removed 3 bases from V and 4 bases from J, with 14 bases in between. CDR1 and CDR2 (germline): SGDLS, YYNGEE. The CDR3 coding sequence is TGTGCCAGCAGCGATTACCTCTCTCCAAATCAGCCCCAGCATTTT. It is translated as CASSDYLSPNQPQHF.

This clone is a singleton in its sample. V and J are TRBV7-8 and TRBJ2-7; D is ambiguous. The germline V gene encodes CDR1 SGHVS and CDR2 FQNEAQ. The V and J ends lost 5 bases and 7 bases respectively, with 15 bases between them. The CDR3 contains 13 residues. The CDR3, as DNA: TGTGCCAGCAGCCAGAGTGGGCACCGGGAGCAGTACTTC. Amino acid sequence: CASSQSGHREQYF.

This clone was seen just once. The rearrangement joins TRBV7-9 to TRBJ2-5, with 12 bases fitting TRBD2. V was pared by 5 bases and J by 5 bases, with 9 bases of the junction left unmatched. Germline CDR1 is SEHNR and CDR2 is FQNEAQ (reference sequence). The CDR3 is 16 residues long. DNA for the CDR3: TGTGCCAGCAGCACGGGACTAGCGGGTTCGCAGGAGACCCAGTACTTC. As protein: CASSTGLAGSQETQYF. Full variable domain (outside the CDR3, taken from reference TRBV7-9 and TRBJ2-5): DTGVSQNPRHKITKRGQNVTFRCDPISEHNRLYWYRQTLGQGPEFLTYFQNEAQLEKSRLLSDRFSAERPKGSFSTLEIQRTEQGDSAMYLCASSTGLAGSQETQYFGPGTRLLVL.

The chain employs TRBV9 and TRBJ2-1, with unresolved D. V dropped 0 bases and J dropped 6 bases, with 7 bases sitting between them. The CDR3 contains 13 residues. Germline CDR1 reads SGDLS; CDR2 reads YYNGEE. The CDR3 bases are TGTGCCAGCAGCGTAGGTCCAAGCAATGAGCAGTTCTTC. Residues: CASSVGPSNEQFF.